The 20 T cell receptor beta chains presented below share a single source sample, sequenced in a study of beta chain features in type 1 diabetes. Study findings and constraints: Within each of all four CD4+ subsets, Type 1 diabetes patients had TCRB CDR3s that were moderately but significantly shorter.

Investigators reverse transcribed all isolated RNA, so they sequenced expressed TCRB transcripts. TCRdb keeps only in-frame clones here, not all; method: immunoSEQ multiplex PCR. The sample yields roughly 290,000 clones, about 15% seen once. Their antigens remain unidentified. The sample taken for sequencing was naive CD4+ T cells from blood. The receptors here all came from a man younger than 30 with type 1 diabetes.

This clone was counted only a few times. The rearrangement links TRBV5-4 to TRBJ2-4; TRBD2 might be the D (5 bases). The CDR3 totals 14 residues. The V end lost 5 bases, the J end lost 9 bases, and 18 bases lay between the germline ends. Germline V lookup: CDR1 SGHNT, CDR2 YYREEE (reference sequence). Here the CDR3 reads CASRTAASSGIQYF. The CDR3 bases are TGTGCCAGCAGAACGGCGGCTAGCTCAGGCATTCAGTACTTC.

There are a few counts of this clone. The chain has TRBV15 and TRBJ2-7; TRBD1 agrees at 8 bases. J gave up 3 bases and V 3 bases, and 4 bases lay outside the gene matches. There are 14 residues in the CDR3. From germline, CDR1 is LNHNV and CDR2 YYDKDF (reference sequence). The CDR3 sequence: CATSRVGQGYEQYF. CDR3 DNA sequence: TGTGCCACCAGCAGGGTCGGACAGGGCTACGAGCAGTACTTC.

This chain joins TRBV18 and TRBJ2-7, with D tentatively TRBD2 (7 bases). CDR3 length: 15 residues. Per the germline V gene, CDR1 is KGHSH and CDR2 is LQKENI. Trimming took 3 bases from V and 4 from J, leaving 16 bases between them. The CDR3 DNA reads as TGTGCCAGCTCACCTGGGGCGGGGGCCGGGTACGAGCAGTACTTC. This codes for CASSPGAGAGYEQYF.

The J gene is TRBJ1-2, the V gene TRBV2, with no clear D. V lost 6 bases and J lost 8, with 19 bases in between. The CDR3 has 14 amino acids. CDR1 SNHLY and CDR2 FYNNEI come from the germline V gene. This CDR3 is CASSRLVNTGGYTF. In nucleotides, the CDR3 is TGTGCCAGCAGCCGACTGGTTAATACGGGGGGCTACACCTTC.

This clone was seen a few times. The V and J genes are TRBV29-1 and TRBJ2-7, with 9 bases matching TRBD1. The V gene end was trimmed by 7 bases and the J gene end by 7 bases; junction bases not matched to a gene: 8. The CDR3 extends over 12 amino acids. Per germline, CDR1 SQVTM and CDR2 ANQGSEA. DNA of the CDR3: TGCAGCGCCGGGGGACAGGGAAGGGAGCAGTACTTC. It is translated as CSAGGQGREQYF.

This clone was counted between two and nine times. This chain connects TRBV23-1 to TRBJ1-4; weak D call: TRBD1 (5 bases). TRBV23-1 counts as an open reading frame of uncertain function. This CDR3 contains 17 residues. V was clipped by 7 bases and J by 6 bases, with 24 bases between them. This chain's CDR3 is CASTRGDLPALDEKLFF. The CDR3 nucleotides read TGCGCCAGCACCCGGGGGGACCTCCCTGCTTTGGATGAAAAACTGTTTTTT.

The chain links TRBV30 to TRBJ1-1, with a possible D match to TRBD1 (5 bases). Germline assignment: CDR1 GTSNPN and CDR2 SVGIG (reference sequence). The CDR3 is made up of 16 amino acids. V was cut by 2 bases and J by 2 bases, with 18 bases left in between. CDR3 DNA sequence: TGTGCCTGGAGTTTTGGGATTCTCAGGGATAACACTGAAGCTTTCTTT. This codes for CAWSFGILRDNTEAFF.

The CDR3 DNA follows: TGTGCCTGGAGTGCCCAAACAGGGGGCAGTGGCTACACCTTC. Encoded protein: CAWSAQTGGSGYTF. The J gene is TRBJ1-2, the V gene TRBV30; 9 bases map to TRBD1. The CDR3 runs to 14 residues. Germline values: CDR1 GTSNPN, CDR2 SVGIG (reference sequence). V shed 1 base and J 7 bases; nucleotides not matched to a gene: 7. Variable domain in full (rest from reference TRBV30 and TRBJ1-2): SQTIHQWPATLVQPVGSPLSLECTVEGTSNPNLYWYRQAAGRGLQLLFYSVGIGQISSEVPQNLSASRPQDRQFILSSKKLLLSDSGFYLCAWSAQTGGSGYTFGSGTRLTVV.

This clone was recorded a few times. The rearrangement links TRBV15 to TRBJ2-7, with D perhaps matching TRBD1 (6 bases). The germline V gene has CDR1 LNHNV and CDR2 YYDKDF (reference sequence). CDR3 size: 16 residues. Trimming removed 1 base from V and 0 bases from J, with 13 bases in between. CDR3 in amino acids: CATSRGLGQSSYEQYF. CDR3 coding DNA: TGTGCCACCAGCAGAGGTCTTGGACAGTCCTCCTACGAGCAGTACTTC.

A few counts support this clone. This chain connects TRBV4-3 to TRBJ2-2, with 7 positions matching TRBD2. The CDR3 sequence is 15 residues long. Germline-derived CDR1 and CDR2 are LGHNA and YSLEER. J gave up 1 base and V 6 bases, and 5 bases lay outside the gene matches. The CDR3 DNA sequence: TGCGCCAGCAGGCTGTGGGGGGGGAACACCGGGGAGCTGTTTTTT. Its protein is CASRLWGGNTGELFF.

This clone was seen only a few times. The rearrangement joins TRBV9 to TRBJ1-2; D might be TRBD1 (6 bases). The germline CDR1 and CDR2 sequences are SGDLS and YYNGEE. The V end lost 8 bases, the J end lost 7 bases, and 27 bases lay between the germline ends. The CDR3 is 16 amino acids. The CDR3 reads CASFGQGPGTLGGYTF. CDR3 nucleotides: TGTGCCAGTTTCGGCCAGGGGCCCGGGACATTGGGTGGCTACACCTTC.

The rearrangement uses TRBV5-1 and TRBJ2-3; TRBD2 matches 10 bases. Unmatched junction bases numbered 11, after V lost 4 bases and J lost 0 bases. This CDR3 has 18 residues. The germline CDR1 and CDR2 sequences are SGHRS and YFSETQ. CDR3 in amino acids: CASSLLNKLAGSTDTQYF. The CDR3 region has the DNA TGCGCCAGCAGCCTCCTGAACAAACTAGCGGGAAGCACAGATACGCAGTATTTT.

This clone was detected a few times. The chain uses TRBV21-1 and TRBJ1-1; no DNA check was done on the table's D call, TRBD1. TRBV21-1 is flagged as a pseudogene. The CDR3 length is 19 residues. CDR3 sequence: CASSKAQRDRGRWNTEAFF. For the CDR3, the DNA is TGTGCCAGCAGCAAAGCGCAACGGGACAGGGGGCGATGGAACACTGAAGCTTTCTTT.

The chain links TRBV7-9 to TRBJ2-3, with D possibly being TRBD2 (5 bases). Germline CDR1 and CDR2: SEHNR and FQNEAQ (reference sequence). CDR3 length: 17 amino acids. Between the trimmed V and J ends, which lost 3 bases and 0 bases, there was a span of 16 bases. CDR3 sequence: CASSFGVLGPSTDTQYF. As DNA, the CDR3 is TGTGCCAGCAGCTTTGGGGTACTAGGACCCAGCACAGATACGCAGTATTTT.

This clone showed up just a few times. J is TRBJ2-7 and V is TRBV6-6; 12 nucleotides align to TRBD1. CDR1 and CDR2 from the germline V gene are MNHNY and SVGAGI (reference sequence). J gave up 6 bases and V 8 bases, and 8 bases lay outside the gene matches. The CDR3 sequence is 14 residues long. The CDR3 DNA reads TGTGCCAGCTTTCCGGGACAGGGGGCGGGCGAGCAGTACTTC. Translating gives CASFPGQGAGEQYF.

The genes are TRBV9 and TRBJ1-4, with 8 bases lining up with TRBD1. CDR1 is SGDLS, CDR2 YYNGEE, per germline. V trimming: 4 bases; J trimming: 5 bases; junction bases outside the gene matches: 4. This CDR3 region has 14 residues. The CDR3 region is CASSRRTGNEKLFF. CDR3 DNA: TGTGCCAGCAGCCGGCGGACAGGGAATGAAAAACTGTTTTTT.

The chain employs TRBV2 and TRBJ2-2; possibly TRBD2 for D (6 bases). The length of the CDR3 is 14 residues. From germline, CDR1 is SNHLY and CDR2 FYNNEI. The germline V and J ends were trimmed by 6 bases and 7 bases, with 15 bases remaining between them. Written as DNA, the CDR3 is TGTGCCAGCAGAGGGGACTCCCTTCTCGGGGAGCTGTTTTTT. Encoded protein: CASRGDSLLGELFF.

A few counts support this clone. The chain couples TRBV10-1 to TRBJ2-5, with a tentative D call TRBD1 (5 bases). This CDR3 comprises 15 residues. Trimming left V 3 bases short and J 2 bases short, with 13 bases between. Germline-derived CDR1 and CDR2 are WNHNN and SYGVQD (reference sequence). CDR3 amino acids: CASSDYRGGQETQYF. DNA of the CDR3: TGCGCCAGCAGTGATTATAGGGGTGGGCAAGAGACCCAGTACTTC.

This clone was recorded a few times. This chain connects TRBV7-2 to TRBJ2-2; possibly TRBD1 for D (5 bases). Trimming pared 1 base from V and 6 bases from J, leaving 9 bases between. Germline V gene data show CDR1 as SGHTA and CDR2 as FQGNSA. The CDR3 sequence is 14 residues long. The CDR3 reads CASSLVLGPGELFF. The CDR3 DNA follows: TGTGCCAGCAGCTTAGTTCTGGGGCCCGGGGAGCTGTTTTTT.

This clone was detected a few times. This rearrangement joins TRBV11-2 to TRBJ1-2, with TRBD1 matching 7 bases. Trimming cost V 4 bases and J 0 bases; bases outside gene matches: 8. CDR1 and CDR2 (germline): SGHAT, FQNNGV. The CDR3 consists of 16 residues. CDR3: CASSSGGHLANYGYTF. In DNA form, the CDR3 reads TGTGCCAGCAGCTCAGGGGGACACCTCGCTAACTATGGCTACACCTTC.